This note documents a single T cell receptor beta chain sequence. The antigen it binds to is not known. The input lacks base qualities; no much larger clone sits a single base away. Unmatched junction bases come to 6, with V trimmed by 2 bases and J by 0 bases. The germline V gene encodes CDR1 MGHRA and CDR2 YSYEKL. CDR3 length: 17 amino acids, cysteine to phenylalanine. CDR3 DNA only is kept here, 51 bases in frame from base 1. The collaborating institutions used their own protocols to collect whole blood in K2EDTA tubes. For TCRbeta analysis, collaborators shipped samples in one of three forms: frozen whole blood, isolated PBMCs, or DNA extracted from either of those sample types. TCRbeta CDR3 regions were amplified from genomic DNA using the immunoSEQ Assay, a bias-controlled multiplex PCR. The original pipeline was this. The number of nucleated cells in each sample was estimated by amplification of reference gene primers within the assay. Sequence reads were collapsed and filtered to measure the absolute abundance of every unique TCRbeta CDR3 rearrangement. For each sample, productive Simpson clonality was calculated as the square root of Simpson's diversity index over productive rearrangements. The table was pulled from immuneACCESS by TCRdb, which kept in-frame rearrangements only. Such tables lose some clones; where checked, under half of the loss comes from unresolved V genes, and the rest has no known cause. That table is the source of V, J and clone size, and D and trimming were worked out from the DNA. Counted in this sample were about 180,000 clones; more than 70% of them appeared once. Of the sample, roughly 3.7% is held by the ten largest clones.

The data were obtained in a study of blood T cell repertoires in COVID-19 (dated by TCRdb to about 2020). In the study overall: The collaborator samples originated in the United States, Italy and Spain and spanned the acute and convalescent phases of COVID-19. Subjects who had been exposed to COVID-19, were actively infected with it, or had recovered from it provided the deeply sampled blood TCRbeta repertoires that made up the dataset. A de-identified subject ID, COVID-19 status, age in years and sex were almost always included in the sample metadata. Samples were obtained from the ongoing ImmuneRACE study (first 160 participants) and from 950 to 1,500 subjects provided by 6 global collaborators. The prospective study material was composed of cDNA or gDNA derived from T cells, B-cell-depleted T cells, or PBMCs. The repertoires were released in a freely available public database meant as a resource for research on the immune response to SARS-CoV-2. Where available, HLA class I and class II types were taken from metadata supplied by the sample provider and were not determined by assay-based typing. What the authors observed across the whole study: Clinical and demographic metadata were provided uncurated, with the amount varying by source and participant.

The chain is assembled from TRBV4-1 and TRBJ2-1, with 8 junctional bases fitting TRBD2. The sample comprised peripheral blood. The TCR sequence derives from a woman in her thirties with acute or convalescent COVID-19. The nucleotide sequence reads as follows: TGCGCCAGCAGCCAACATCCTCGGGGGGGCTCCTACAATGAGCAGTTCTTC. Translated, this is CASSQHPRGGSYNEQFF.